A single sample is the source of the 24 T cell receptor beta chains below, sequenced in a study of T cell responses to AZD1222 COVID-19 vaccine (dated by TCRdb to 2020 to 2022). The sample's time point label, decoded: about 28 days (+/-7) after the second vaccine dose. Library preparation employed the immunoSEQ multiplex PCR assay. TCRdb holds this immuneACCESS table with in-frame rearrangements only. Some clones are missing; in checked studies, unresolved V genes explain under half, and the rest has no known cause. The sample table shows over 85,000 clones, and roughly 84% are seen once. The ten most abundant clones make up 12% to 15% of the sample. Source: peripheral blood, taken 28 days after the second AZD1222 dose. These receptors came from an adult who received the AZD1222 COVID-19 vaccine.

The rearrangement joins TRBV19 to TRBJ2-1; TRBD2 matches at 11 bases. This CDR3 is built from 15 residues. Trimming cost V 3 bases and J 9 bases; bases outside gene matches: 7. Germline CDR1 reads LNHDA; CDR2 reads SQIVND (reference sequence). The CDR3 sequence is CASSIKLAGAVEQFF. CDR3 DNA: TGTGCCAGTAGTATCAAACTAGCGGGAGCGGTTGAGCAGTTCTTC.

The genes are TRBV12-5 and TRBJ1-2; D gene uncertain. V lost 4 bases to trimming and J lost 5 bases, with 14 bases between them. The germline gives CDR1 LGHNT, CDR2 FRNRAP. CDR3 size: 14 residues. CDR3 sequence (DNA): TGTGCTAGTGGTTCCCCCCCCAGGATTTATGGCTACACCTTC. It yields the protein CASGSPPRIYGYTF.

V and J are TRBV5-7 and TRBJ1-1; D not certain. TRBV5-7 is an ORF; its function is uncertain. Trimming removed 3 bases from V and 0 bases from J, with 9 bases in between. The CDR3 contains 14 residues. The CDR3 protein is CASSSQPMNTEAFF. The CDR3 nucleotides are TGTGCCAGCAGCTCCCAACCGATGAACACTGAAGCTTTCTTT.

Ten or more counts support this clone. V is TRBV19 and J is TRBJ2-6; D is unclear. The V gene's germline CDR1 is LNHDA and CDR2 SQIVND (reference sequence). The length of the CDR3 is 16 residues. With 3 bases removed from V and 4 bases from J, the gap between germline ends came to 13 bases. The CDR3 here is CASSIRAEPGANVLTF. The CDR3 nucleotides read TGTGCCAGTAGTATTAGGGCGGAACCCGGGGCCAACGTCCTGACTTTC.

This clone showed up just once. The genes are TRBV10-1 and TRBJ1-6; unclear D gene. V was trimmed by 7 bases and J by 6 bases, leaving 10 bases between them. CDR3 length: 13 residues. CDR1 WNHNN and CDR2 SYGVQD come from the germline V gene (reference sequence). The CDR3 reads CASTLRFNSPLHF. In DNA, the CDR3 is TGCGCCAGCACCTTACGCTTTAATTCACCCCTCCACTTT.

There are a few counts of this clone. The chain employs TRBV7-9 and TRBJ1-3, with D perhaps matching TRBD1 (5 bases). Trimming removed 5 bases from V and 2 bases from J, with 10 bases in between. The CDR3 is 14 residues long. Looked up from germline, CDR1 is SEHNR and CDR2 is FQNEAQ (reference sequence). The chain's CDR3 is CASSPLTAGNTIYF. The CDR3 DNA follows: TGTGCCAGCAGCCCCCTGACAGCTGGAAACACCATATATTTT.

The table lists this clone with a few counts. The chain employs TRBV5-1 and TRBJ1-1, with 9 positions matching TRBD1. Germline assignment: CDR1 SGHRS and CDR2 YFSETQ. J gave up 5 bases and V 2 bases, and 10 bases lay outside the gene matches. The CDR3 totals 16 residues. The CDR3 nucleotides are TGCGCCAGCAGCTTACAGGGGGCGGACCGAGAAACTGAAGCTTTCTTT. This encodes CASSLQGADRETEAFF.

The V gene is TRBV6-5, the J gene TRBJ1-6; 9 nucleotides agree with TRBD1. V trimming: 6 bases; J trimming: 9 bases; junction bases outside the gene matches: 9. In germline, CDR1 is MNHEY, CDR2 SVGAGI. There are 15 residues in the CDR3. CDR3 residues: CASSPRDRAISPLHF. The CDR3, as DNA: TGTGCCAGCAGCCCCCGGGACAGGGCTATTTCACCCCTCCACTTT.

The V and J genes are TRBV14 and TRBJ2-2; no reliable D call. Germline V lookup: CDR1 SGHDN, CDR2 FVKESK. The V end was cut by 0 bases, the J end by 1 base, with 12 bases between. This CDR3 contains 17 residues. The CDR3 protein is CASSQDTLLGNTGELFF. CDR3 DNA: TGTGCCAGCAGCCAAGACACCCTGCTAGGGAACACCGGGGAGCTGTTTTTT.

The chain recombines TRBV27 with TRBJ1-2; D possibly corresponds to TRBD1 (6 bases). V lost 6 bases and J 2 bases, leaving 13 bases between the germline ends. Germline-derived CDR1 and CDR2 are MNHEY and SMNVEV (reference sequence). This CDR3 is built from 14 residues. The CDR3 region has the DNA TGTGCCAGCAGCGCCTACAGGGAAAACTATGGCTACACCTTC. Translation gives CASSAYRENYGYTF.

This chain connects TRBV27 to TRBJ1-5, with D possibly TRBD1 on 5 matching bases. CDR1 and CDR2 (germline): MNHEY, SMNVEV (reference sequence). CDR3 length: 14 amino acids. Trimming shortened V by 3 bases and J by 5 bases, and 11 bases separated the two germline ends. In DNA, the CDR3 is TGTGCCAGCAGTTTTGCCCCGGGGGATCAGCCCCAGCATTTT. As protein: CASSFAPGDQPQHF.

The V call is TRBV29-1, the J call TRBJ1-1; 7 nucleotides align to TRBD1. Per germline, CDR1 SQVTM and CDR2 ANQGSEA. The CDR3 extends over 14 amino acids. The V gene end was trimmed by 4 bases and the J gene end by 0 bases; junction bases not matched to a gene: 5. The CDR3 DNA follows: TGCAGCGTTGCGGTCCAGGGGGTGAACACTGAAGCTTTCTTT. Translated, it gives CSVAVQGVNTEAFF.

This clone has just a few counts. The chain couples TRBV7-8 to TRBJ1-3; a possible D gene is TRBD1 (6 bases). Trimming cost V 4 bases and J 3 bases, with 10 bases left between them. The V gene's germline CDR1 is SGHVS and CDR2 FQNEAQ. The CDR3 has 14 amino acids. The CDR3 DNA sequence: TGTGCCAGCAGCTCCCCAGGGGTTGGAAACACCATATATTTT. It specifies CASSSPGVGNTIYF.

CDR3 sequence: CASSSETYGYTF. In nucleotides, the CDR3 is TGTGCCAGCAGCTCCGAAACCTATGGCTACACCTTC. The chain couples TRBV7-9 to TRBJ1-2; D not certain. V lost 4 bases and J 4 bases, leaving 7 bases between the germline ends. The CDR3 length is 12 residues. CDR1 and CDR2 (germline): SEHNR, FQNEAQ (reference sequence).

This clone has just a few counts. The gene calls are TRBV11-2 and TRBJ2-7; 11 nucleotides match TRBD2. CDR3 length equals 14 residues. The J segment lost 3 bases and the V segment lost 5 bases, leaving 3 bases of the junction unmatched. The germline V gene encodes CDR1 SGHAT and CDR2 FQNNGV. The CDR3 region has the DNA TGTGCCAGCAGCCTGACTAGCGGGGACTACGAGCAGTACTTC. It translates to CASSLTSGDYEQYF.

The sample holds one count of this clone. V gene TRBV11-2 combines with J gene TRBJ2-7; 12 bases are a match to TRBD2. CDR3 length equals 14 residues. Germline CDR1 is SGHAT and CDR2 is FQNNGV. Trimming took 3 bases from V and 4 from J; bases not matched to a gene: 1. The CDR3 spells CASSLGLAGYEQYF. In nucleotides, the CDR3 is TGTGCCAGCAGCTTGGGACTAGCGGGTTACGAGCAGTACTTC.

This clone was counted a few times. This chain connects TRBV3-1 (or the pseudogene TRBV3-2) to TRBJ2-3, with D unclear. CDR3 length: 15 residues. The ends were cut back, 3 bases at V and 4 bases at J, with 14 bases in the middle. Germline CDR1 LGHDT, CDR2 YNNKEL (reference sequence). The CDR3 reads CASSQWFGRPDTQYF. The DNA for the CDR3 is TGTGCCAGCAGCCAGTGGTTCGGACGACCAGATACGCAGTATTTT.

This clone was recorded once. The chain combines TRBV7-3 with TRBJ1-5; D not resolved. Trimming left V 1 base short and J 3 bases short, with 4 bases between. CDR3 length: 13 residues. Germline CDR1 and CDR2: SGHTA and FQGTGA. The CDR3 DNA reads TGTGCCAGCAGCTTAAGCCCCAATCAGCCCCAGCATTTT. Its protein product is CASSLSPNQPQHF.

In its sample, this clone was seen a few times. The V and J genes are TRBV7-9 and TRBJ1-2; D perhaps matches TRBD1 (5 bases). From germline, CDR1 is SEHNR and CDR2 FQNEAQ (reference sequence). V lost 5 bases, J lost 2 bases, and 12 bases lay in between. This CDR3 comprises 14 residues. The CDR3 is CASSEDTNNYGYTF. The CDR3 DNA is TGTGCCAGCAGCGAGGACACCAACAACTATGGCTACACCTTC.

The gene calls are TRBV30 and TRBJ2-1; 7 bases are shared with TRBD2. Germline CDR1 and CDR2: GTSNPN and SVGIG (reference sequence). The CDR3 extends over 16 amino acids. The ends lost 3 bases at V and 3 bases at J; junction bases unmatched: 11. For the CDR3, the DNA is TGTGCCTGGAGGGCCCCTTTAGCGGGCCGCTACAATGAGCAGTTCTTC. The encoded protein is CAWRAPLAGRYNEQFF.

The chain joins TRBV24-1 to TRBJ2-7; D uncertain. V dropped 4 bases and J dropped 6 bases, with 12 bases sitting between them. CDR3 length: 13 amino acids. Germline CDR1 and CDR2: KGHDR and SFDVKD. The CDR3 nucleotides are TGTGCCACCAGTGAAGATAACGGATGCGAGCAGTACTTC. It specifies CATSEDNGCEQYF.

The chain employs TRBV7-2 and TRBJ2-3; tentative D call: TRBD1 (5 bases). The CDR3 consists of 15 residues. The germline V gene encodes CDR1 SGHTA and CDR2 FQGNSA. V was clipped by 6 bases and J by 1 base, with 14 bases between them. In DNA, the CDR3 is TGTGCCAGCAGTTTTACAGGTTCCGGCACAGATACGCAGTATTTT. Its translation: CASSFTGSGTDTQYF.

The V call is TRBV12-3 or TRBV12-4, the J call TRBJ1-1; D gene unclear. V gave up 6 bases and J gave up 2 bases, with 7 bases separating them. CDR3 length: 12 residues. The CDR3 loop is CASRGLNTEAFF. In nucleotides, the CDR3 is TGTGCCAGCAGAGGGCTAAACACTGAAGCTTTCTTT.

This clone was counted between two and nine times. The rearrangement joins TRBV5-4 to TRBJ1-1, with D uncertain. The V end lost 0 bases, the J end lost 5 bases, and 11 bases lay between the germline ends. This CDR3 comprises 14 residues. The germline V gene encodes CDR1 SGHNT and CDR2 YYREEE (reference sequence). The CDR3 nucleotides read TGTGCCAGCAGCTTGGGGGATTTATGGACTGAAGCTTTCTTT. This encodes CASSLGDLWTEAFF.